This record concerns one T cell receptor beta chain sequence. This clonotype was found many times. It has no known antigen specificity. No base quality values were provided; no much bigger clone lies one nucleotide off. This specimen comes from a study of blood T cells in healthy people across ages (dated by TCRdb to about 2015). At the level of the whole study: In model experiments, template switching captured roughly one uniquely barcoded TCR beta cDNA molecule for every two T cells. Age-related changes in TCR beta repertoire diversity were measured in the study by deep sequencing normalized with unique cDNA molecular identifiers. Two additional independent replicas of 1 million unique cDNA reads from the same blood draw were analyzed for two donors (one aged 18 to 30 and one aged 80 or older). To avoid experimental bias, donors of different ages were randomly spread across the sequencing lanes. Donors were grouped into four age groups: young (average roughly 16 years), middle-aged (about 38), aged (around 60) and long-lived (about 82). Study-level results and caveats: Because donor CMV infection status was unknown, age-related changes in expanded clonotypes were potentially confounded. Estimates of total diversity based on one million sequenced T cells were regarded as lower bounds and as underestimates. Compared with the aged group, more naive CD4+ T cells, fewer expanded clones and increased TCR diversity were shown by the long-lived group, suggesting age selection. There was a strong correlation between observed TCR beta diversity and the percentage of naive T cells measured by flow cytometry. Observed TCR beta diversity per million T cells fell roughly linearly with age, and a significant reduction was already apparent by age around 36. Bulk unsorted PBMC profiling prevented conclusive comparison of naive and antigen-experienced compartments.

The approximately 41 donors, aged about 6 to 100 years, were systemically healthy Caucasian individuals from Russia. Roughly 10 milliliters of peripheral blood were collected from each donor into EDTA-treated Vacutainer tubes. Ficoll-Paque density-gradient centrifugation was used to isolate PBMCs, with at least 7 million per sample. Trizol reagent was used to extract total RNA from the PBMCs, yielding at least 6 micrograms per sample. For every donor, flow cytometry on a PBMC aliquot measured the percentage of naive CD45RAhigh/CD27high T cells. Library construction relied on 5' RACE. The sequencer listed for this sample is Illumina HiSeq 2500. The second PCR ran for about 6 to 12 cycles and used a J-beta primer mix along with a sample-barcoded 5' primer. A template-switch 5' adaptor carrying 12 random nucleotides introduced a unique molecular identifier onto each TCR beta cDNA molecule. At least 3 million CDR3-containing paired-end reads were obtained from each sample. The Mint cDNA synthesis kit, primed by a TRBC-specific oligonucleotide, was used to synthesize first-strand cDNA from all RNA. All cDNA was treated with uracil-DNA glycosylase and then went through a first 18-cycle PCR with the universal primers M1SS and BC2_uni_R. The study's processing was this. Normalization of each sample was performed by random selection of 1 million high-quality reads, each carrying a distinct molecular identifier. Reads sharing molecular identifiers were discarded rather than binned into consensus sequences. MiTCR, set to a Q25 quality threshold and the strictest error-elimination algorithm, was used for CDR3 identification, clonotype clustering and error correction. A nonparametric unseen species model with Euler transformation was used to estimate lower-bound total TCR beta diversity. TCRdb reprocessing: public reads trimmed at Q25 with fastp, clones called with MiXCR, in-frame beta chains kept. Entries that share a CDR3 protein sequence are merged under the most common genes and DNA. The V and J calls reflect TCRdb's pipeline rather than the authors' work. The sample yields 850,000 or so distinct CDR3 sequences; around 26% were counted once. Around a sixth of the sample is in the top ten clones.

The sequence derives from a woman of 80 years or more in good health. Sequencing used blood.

The sequence in DNA is TGCAGTGCTATCTATGGGAGCTCTGGAAACACCATATATTTT. Its amino acids are CSAIYGSSGNTIYF. The rearranged segments are TRBV20-1 and TRBJ1-3; the D segment cannot be called with confidence. The germline V gene (reference sequence) sets CDR1 to DFQATT and CDR2 to SNEGSKA. Taken from cysteine to phenylalanine, the CDR3 has 14 residues. Here the CDR3 DNA is all that survives: 42 bases in frame from base 1. The germline ends are 10 bases apart after V is trimmed by 4 bases and J by 0 bases.